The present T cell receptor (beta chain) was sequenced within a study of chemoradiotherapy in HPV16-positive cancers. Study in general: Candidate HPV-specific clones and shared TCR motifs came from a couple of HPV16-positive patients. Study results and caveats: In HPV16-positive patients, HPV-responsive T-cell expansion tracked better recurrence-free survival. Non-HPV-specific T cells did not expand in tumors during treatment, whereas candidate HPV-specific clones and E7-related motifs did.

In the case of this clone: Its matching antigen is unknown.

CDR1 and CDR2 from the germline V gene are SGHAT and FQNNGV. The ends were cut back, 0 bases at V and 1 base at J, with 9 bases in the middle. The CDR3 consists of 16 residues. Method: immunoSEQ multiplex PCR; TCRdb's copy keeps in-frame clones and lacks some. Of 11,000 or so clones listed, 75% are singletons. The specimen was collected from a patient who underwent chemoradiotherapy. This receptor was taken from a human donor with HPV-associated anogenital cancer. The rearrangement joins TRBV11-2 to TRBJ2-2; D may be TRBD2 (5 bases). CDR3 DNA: TGTGCCAGCAGCTTAGATCTGGGAGTGAACACCGGGGAGCTGTTTTTT. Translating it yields CASSLDLGVNTGELFF.